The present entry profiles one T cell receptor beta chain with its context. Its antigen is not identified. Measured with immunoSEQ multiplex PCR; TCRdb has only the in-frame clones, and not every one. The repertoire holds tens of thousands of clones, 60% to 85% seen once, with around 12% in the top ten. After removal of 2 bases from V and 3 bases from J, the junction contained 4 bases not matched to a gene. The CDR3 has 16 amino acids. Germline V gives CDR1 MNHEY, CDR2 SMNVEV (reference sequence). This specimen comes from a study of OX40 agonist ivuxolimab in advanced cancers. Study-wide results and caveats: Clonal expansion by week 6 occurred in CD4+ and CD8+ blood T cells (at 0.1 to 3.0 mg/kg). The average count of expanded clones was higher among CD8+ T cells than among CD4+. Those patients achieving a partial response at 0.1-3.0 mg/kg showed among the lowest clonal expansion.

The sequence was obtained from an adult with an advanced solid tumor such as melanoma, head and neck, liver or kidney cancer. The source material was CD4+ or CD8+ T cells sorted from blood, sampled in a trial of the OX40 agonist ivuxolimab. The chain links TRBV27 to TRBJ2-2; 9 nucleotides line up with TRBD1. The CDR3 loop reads CASSLRTGVYTGELFF. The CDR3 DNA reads TGTGCCAGCAGTTTACGGACAGGGGTCTACACCGGGGAGCTGTTTTTT.